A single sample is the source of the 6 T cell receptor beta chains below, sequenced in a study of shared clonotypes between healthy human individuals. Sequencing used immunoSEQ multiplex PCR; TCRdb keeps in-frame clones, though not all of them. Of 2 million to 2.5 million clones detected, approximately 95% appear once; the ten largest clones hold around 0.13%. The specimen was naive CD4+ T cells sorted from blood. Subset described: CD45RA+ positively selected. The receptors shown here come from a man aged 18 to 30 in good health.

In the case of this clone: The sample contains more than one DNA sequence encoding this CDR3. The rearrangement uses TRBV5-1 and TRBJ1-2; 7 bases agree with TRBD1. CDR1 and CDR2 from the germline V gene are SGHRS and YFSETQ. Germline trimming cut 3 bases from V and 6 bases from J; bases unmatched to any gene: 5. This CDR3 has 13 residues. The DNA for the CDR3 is TGCGCCAGCAGCTCCCGCAGGGGGGATGGCTACACCTTC. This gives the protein CASSSRRGDGYTF.

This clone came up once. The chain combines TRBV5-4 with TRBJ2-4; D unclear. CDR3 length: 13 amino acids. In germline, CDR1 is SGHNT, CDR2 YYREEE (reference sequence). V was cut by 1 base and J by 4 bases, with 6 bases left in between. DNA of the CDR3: TGTGCCAGCAGCTTGAGTGGGAAAAACATTCAGTACTTC. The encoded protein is CASSLSGKNIQYF.

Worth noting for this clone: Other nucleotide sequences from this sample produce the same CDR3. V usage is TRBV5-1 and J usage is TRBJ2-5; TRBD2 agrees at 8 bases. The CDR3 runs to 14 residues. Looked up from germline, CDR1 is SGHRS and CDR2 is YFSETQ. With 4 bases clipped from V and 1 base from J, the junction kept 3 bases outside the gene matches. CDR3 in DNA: TGCGCCAGCAGCGGCGGGGGGTCCCAAGAGACCCAGTACTTC. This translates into CASSGGGSQETQYF.

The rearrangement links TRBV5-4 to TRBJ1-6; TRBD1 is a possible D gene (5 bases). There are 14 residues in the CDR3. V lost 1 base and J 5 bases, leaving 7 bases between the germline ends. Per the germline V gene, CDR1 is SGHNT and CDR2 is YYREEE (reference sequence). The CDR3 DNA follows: TGTGCCAGCAGCTTGAGGGGTAATAATTCACCCCTCCACTTT. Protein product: CASSLRGNNSPLHF.

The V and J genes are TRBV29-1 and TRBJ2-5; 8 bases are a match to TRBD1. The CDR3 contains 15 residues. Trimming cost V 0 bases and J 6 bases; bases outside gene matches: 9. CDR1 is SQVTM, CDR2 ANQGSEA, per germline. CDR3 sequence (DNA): TGCAGCGTTGAAGATCTTAGGACAGGGAGGAAGACCCAGTACTTC. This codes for CSVEDLRTGRKTQYF. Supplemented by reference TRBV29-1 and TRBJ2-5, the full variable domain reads SAVISQKPSRDICQRGTSLTIQCQVDSQVTMMFWYRQQPGQSLTLIATANQGSEATYESGFVIDKFPISRPNLTFSTLTVSNMSPEDSSIYLCSVEDLRTGRKTQYFGPGTRLLVL.

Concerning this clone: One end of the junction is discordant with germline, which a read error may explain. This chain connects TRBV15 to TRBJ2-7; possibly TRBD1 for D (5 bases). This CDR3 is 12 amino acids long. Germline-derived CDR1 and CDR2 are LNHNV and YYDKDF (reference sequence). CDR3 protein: CATSRDFGHPAF. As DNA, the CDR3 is TGTGCCACCAGCAGAGATTTCGGACACCCGGCCTTC.